This record covers a single T cell receptor (beta chain). The data were obtained in a study of OX40 agonist ivuxolimab in advanced cancers. Germline V lookup: CDR1 SGHTA, CDR2 FQGNSA. V shed 1 base and J shed 2 bases, with 8 bases lying between them. The CDR3 is made up of 14 amino acids. The data were produced by immunoSEQ multiplex PCR, yet TCRdb's version contains in-frame clones alone and is incomplete. The sample lists roughly 86,000 clones, under 95% seen once, with approximately 0.41% in the top ten. The chain joins TRBV7-2 to TRBJ1-2; D uncertain. Here the sequenced sample was CD4+ or CD8+ T cells sorted from blood, taken in a trial of the OX40 agonist ivuxolimab. The sequence came from an adult with an advanced solid tumor such as melanoma, head and neck, liver or kidney cancer. The CDR3 nucleotides are TGTGCCAGCAGCTTAGGACACGCCAACTATGGCTACACCTTC. It yields the protein CASSLGHANYGYTF.